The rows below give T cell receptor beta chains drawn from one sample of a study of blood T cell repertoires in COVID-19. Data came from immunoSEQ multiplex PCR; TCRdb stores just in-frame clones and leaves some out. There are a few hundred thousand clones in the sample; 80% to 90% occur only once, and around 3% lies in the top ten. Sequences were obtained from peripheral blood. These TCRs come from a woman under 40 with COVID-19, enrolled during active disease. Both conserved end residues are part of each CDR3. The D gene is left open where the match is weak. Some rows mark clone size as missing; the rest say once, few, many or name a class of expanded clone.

CDR3aa: CASSLSSGGAGELFF
CDR3nt: TGCGCCAGCAGCTTGTCCAGCGGGGGGGCCGGGGAGCTGTTTTTT
len: 15
v_gene: TRBV5-1
j_gene: TRBJ2-2
d_gene: TRBD2
abundance: -

CDR3aa: CASHWGGAYLSMNTEAFF
CDR3nt: TGTGCCAGTCACTGGGGGGGGGCTTACTTATCGATGAACACTGAAGCTTTCTTT
len: 18
v_gene: TRBV19
j_gene: TRBJ1-1
d_gene: -
abundance: -

CDR3aa: CATSDWRNNEQFF
CDR3nt: TGTGCCACCAGTGATTGGAGAAACAATGAGCAGTTCTTC
len: 13
v_gene: TRBV24-1
j_gene: TRBJ2-1
d_gene: -
abundance: -

CDR3aa: CASTHRQGRDTGELFF
CDR3nt: TGTGCCAGCACCCACCGACAGGGGAGGGACACCGGGGAGCTGTTTTTT
len: 16
v_gene: TRBV28
j_gene: TRBJ2-2
d_gene: -
abundance: -

CDR3aa: CASSTNRGETQYF
CDR3nt: TGTGCCAGTAGTACCAACAGGGGGGAGACCCAGTACTTC
len: 13
v_gene: TRBV19
j_gene: TRBJ2-5
d_gene: TRBD1
abundance: once

CDR3aa: CASSHGTGLSQPQHF
CDR3nt: TGCGCCAGCAGCCACGGGACAGGGTTGAGTCAGCCCCAGCATTTT
len: 15
v_gene: TRBV4-3
j_gene: TRBJ1-5
d_gene: TRBD1
abundance: -

CDR3aa: CASSPDDRANSPLHF
CDR3nt: TGTGCCAGCAGCCCGGATGACAGGGCTAATTCACCCCTCCACTTT
len: 15
v_gene: TRBV5-4
j_gene: TRBJ1-6
d_gene: TRBD1
abundance: -

CDR3aa: CASIPGGGAYEQYF
CDR3nt: TGTGCCAGCATCCCAGGCGGGGGCGCCTACGAGCAGTACTTC
len: 14
v_gene: TRBV28
j_gene: TRBJ2-7
d_gene: -
abundance: -

CDR3aa: CASTISYGGDNEQFF
CDR3nt: TGTGCCAGCACCATAAGCTACGGGGGAGACAATGAGCAGTTCTTC
len: 15
v_gene: TRBV7-9
j_gene: TRBJ2-1
d_gene: -
abundance: -

CDR3aa: CASSLRGGAGYTF
CDR3nt: TGTGCCAGCAGTTTACGTGGGGGCGCTGGCTACACCTTC
len: 13
v_gene: TRBV12-3/TRBV12-4
j_gene: TRBJ1-2
d_gene: -
abundance: -

CDR3aa: CATVSNYGYTF
CDR3nt: TGTGCCACCGTATCTAACTATGGCTACACCTTC
len: 11
v_gene: TRBV25-1
j_gene: TRBJ1-2
d_gene: -
abundance: -

CDR3aa: CASTKGASVHEQFF
CDR3nt: TGTGCCAGCACCAAAGGGGCTAGCGTCCATGAGCAGTTCTTC
len: 14
v_gene: TRBV2
j_gene: TRBJ2-1
d_gene: -
abundance: -

CDR3aa: CASSQEPGGGQPQHF
CDR3nt: TGTGCCAGCAGCCAAGAGCCAGGGGGTGGTCAGCCCCAGCATTTT
len: 15
v_gene: TRBV3-1/TRBV3-2
j_gene: TRBJ1-5
d_gene: TRBD1
abundance: few

CDR3aa: CASSRRLAGAETQYF
CDR3nt: TGTGCCAGCAGCCGTCGACTAGCGGGGGCTGAGACCCAGTACTTC
len: 15
v_gene: TRBV5-6
j_gene: TRBJ2-5
d_gene: TRBD2
abundance: -

CDR3aa: CASSLIEAVQETQYF
CDR3nt: TGTGCCAGCAGCTTGATTGAGGCAGTCCAAGAGACCCAGTACTTC
len: 15
v_gene: TRBV5-4
j_gene: TRBJ2-5
d_gene: -
abundance: many